The next 31 T cell receptor beta chains were all read from a single sample in a study of OX40 agonist ivuxolimab in advanced cancers. Repertoires were generated with immunoSEQ multiplex PCR, while TCRdb's copy carries only in-frame clones and drops some. The sample carries about 77,000 clones, about 83% recorded once. This material consisted of CD4+ or CD8+ T cells sorted from blood, taken in a trial of the OX40 agonist ivuxolimab. These receptors originate from an adult with an advanced solid tumor such as melanoma, head and neck, liver or kidney cancer.

J is TRBJ2-7 and V is TRBV7-8; 7 bases agree with TRBD1. Germline V gene sequence: CDR1 SGHVS, CDR2 FQNEAQ. V gave up 1 base and J gave up 7 bases; unmatched junction bases: 16. The CDR3 sequence is 17 residues long. The CDR3, as DNA: TGTGCCAGCAGCTTAGGGCCTTTCGGGACAGCGCCCAGGGAGCAGTACTTC. Protein sequence: CASSLGPFGTAPREQYF.

This rearrangement joins TRBV14 to TRBJ2-4; D is ambiguous. Germline V gene sequence: CDR1 SGHDN, CDR2 FVKESK. This CDR3 comprises 14 residues. Trimming stripped 1 base from V and 3 bases from J, with 7 bases between. The CDR3 sequence: CASSQGAFKNIQYF. CDR3 nucleotide sequence: TGTGCCAGCAGCCAAGGAGCGTTCAAAAACATTCAGTACTTC.

The rearrangement joins TRBV30 to TRBJ1-1; TRBD1 might be the D (5 bases). Trimming cost V 4 bases and J 12 bases, with 18 bases left between them. Germline V gene data show CDR1 as GTSNPN and CDR2 as SVGIG (reference sequence). The CDR3 consists of 12 residues. The CDR3 DNA is TGTGCCTGGACCCGAAGGCAGGGCGGGACTTTCTTT. Its translation is CAWTRRQGGTFF.

The chain is built from TRBV30 and TRBJ2-5; TRBD1 matches at 7 bases. Per the germline V gene, CDR1 is GTSNPN and CDR2 is SVGIG (reference sequence). V was clipped by 5 bases and J by 7 bases; unmatched bases: 16. The CDR3 loop spans 15 amino acids. The CDR3 protein is CAWVTGASAGLTQYF. In nucleotides, the CDR3 is TGTGCCTGGGTAACAGGGGCCTCCGCAGGGTTGACCCAGTACTTC.

DNA of the CDR3: TGTGCCAGCAGCTTAGGTATCTCTGGAAACACCATATATTTT. Its protein is CASSLGISGNTIYF. J is TRBJ1-3 and V is TRBV7-2; unclear D gene. This CDR3 is 14 amino acids long. The V gene's germline CDR1 is SGHTA and CDR2 FQGNSA. Trimming removed 1 base from V and 0 bases from J, with 4 bases in between.

This clone appeared a few times. V and J are TRBV6-1 and TRBJ1-5; D unclear. Germline V lookup: CDR1 MNHNS, CDR2 SASEGT. Trimming stripped 6 bases from V and 0 bases from J, with 9 bases between. The CDR3 extends over 14 amino acids. CDR3 loop: CASSDPFSNQPQHF. The CDR3 DNA reads TGTGCCAGCAGCGATCCCTTTAGCAATCAGCCCCAGCATTTT.

V is TRBV28 and J is TRBJ1-5; 9 positions match TRBD1. With 6 bases clipped from V and 12 bases from J, the junction kept 18 bases outside the gene matches. This CDR3 contains 16 residues. Germline lookup yields CDR1 MDHEN and CDR2 SYDVKM. CDR3 sequence: CASSSFTGQGLGGQHF. The CDR3 DNA follows: TGTGCCAGCAGCTCCTTCACAGGACAGGGGTTGGGCGGCCAGCATTTT.

On this clone itself: Just one base apart from a much larger clone, this may be a read error. The sample carries other DNA sequences with the same CDR3. This sequence joins TRBV25-1 and TRBJ1-1; no firm D call. The CDR3 has 11 residues. Between the trimmed V and J ends, which lost 7 bases and 1 base, there was a span of 4 bases. Germline V gives CDR1 MGHDK, CDR2 SYGVNS. The DNA for the CDR3 is TGTGCCAGCACCAGGAACACTGAAGCTTTCTTT. Amino acids: CASTRNTEAFF. Based on the CDR3 plus reference TRBV25-1 and TRBJ1-1, the full variable domain is EADIYQTPRYLVIGTGKKITLECSQTMGHDKMYWYQQDPGMELHLIHYSYGVNSTEKGDLSSESTVSRIRTEHFPLTLESARPSHTSQYLCASTRNTEAFFGQGTRLTVV.

The chain links TRBV2 to TRBJ2-1, with unresolved D. V was pared by 6 bases and J by 7 bases, with 4 bases between. CDR1 SNHLY and CDR2 FYNNEI come from the germline V gene. There are 10 residues in the CDR3. This CDR3 reads CASRENEQFF. Here the CDR3 DNA reads TGTGCCAGCAGAGAAAATGAGCAGTTCTTC.

The rearrangement joins TRBV7-6 to TRBJ2-5; the D is unclear. The CDR3 is 15 amino acids. In germline, CDR1 is SGHVS, CDR2 FNYEAQ. Between the trimmed V and J ends, which lost 1 base and 5 bases, there was a span of 14 bases. The CDR3 DNA sequence: TGTGCCAGCAGCTTAGGATACTTGCTGGGGGAGACCCAGTACTTC. Protein product: CASSLGYLLGETQYF.

The V gene is TRBV12-5, the J gene TRBJ2-5; no firm D call. Germline lookup yields CDR1 LGHNT and CDR2 FRNRAP. The V and J ends lost 0 bases and 3 bases respectively, with 8 bases between them. This CDR3 spans 14 amino acids. CDR3 bases: TGTGCTAGTGGTTTGGTACGCGGAGAAGAGACCCAGTACTTC. Translation: CASGLVRGEETQYF. Supplemented by reference TRBV12-5 and TRBJ2-5, the full variable domain reads DARVTQTPRHKVTEMGQEVTMRCQPILGHNTVFWYRQTMMQGLELLAYFRNRAPLDDSGMPKDRFSAEMPDATLATLKIQPSEPRDSAVYFCASGLVRGEETQYFGPGTRLLVL.

This clone was seen a single time. This chain joins TRBV5-1 and TRBJ2-3, with D uncertain. The germline V and J ends were trimmed by 1 base and 4 bases, with 7 bases remaining between them. Germline V CDR1 and CDR2: SGHRS, YFSETQ. The CDR3 extends over 13 amino acids. CDR3 sequence (DNA): TGCGCCAGCAGCTTGAGTGGCCCAGATACGCAGTATTTT. Protein sequence: CASSLSGPDTQYF. The whole variable domain, filled in from reference TRBV5-1 and TRBJ2-3, reads KAGVTQTPRYLIKTRGQQVTLSCSPISGHRSVSWYQQTPGQGLQFLFEYFSETQRNKGNFPGRFSGRQFSNSRSEMNVSTLELGDSALYLCASSLSGPDTQYFGPGTRLTVL.

V gene TRBV28 combines with J gene TRBJ1-5, with 7 positions matching TRBD1. V gave up 8 bases and J gave up 9 bases; unmatched junction bases: 13. The CDR3 runs 14 residues. Germline V gene sequence: CDR1 MDHEN, CDR2 SYDVKM. The CDR3 DNA reads TGTGCCAGCGACTCAGGGGGGTCAAATTCGCCCCAGCATTTT. It yields the protein CASDSGGSNSPQHF.

The V gene is TRBV19, the J gene TRBJ1-4; 9 nucleotides agree with TRBD1. Trimming removed 5 bases from V and 8 bases from J; junction bases left unmatched: 9. The CDR3 extends over 15 amino acids. Germline loops: CDR1 LNHDA, CDR2 SQIVND (reference sequence). The CDR3 loop is CASSPQGAPTEKLFF. CDR3 bases: TGTGCCAGTAGTCCACAGGGGGCGCCCACCGAAAAACTGTTTTTT.

In nucleotides, the CDR3 is TGTGCCAGCAGCGTATTGACAGGGGGACACTATAATTCACCCCTCCACTTT. Protein: CASSVLTGGHYNSPLHF. The gene calls are TRBV7-9 and TRBJ1-6, with TRBD1 matching over 9 bases. CDR1 SEHNR and CDR2 FQNEAQ come from the germline V gene (reference sequence). The CDR3 length is 17 residues. Unmatched junction bases numbered 8, after V lost 5 bases and J lost 3 bases.

The chain employs TRBV6-6 and TRBJ2-1, with D hard to call. CDR1 is MNHNY, CDR2 SVGAGI, per germline (reference sequence). This CDR3 is 10 amino acids long. With 4 bases removed from V and 6 bases from J, the gap between germline ends came to 1 base. In nucleotides, the CDR3 is TGTGCCAGCAGTTCCAATGAGCAGTTCTTC. Translation: CASSSNEQFF.

The chain links TRBV21-1 to TRBJ2-5; TRBD2 reflects the table's D call only, with no check against the DNA. TRBV21-1 is a known pseudogene. This CDR3 is built from 18 residues. The CDR3 loop is CASSKSGSRGENVETQYF. CDR3 in DNA: TGTGCCAGCAGCAAAAGTGGTTCGCGGGGGGAGAATGTAGAGACCCAGTACTTC.

The chain couples TRBV7-9 to TRBJ2-5; unclear D gene. Germline CDR1 reads SEHNR; CDR2 reads FQNEAQ (reference sequence). Deletions cut 1 base from V and 0 bases from J, with 9 bases between. The CDR3 length is 15 residues. In DNA, the CDR3 is TGTGCCAGCAGCTTAGGTTTGGGGTACCAAGAGACCCAGTACTTC. Amino acid sequence: CASSLGLGYQETQYF.

The chain recombines TRBV28 with TRBJ1-1; tentative D call: TRBD1 (5 bases). V lost 10 bases and J lost 7, with 13 bases in between. Germline lookup yields CDR1 MDHEN and CDR2 SYDVKM. This CDR3 region has 11 residues. For the CDR3, the DNA is TGTGCCACCTTAGGGGTTGTTGAAGCTTTCTTT. Encoded protein: CATLGVVEAFF.

The V gene is TRBV4-1, the J gene TRBJ1-1; no definite D call. The germline V gene encodes CDR1 MGHRA and CDR2 YSYEKL. V was clipped by 7 bases and J by 1 base, with 10 bases between them. The CDR3 is 13 amino acids. CDR3 DNA: TGCGCCAGCAACCGGGCGGAGAACACTGAAGCTTTCTTT. It codes for CASNRAENTEAFF.

The chain uses TRBV27 and TRBJ2-1; 7 positions agree with TRBD1. CDR3 length: 15 residues. CDR1 is MNHEY and CDR2 is SMNVEV in the germline V gene (reference sequence). With V trimmed by 5 bases and J by 5 bases, 9 bases remained unmatched. CDR3 residues: CASSPPDRTNNEQFF. CDR3 DNA sequence: TGTGCCAGCAGTCCCCCGGACAGGACGAACAATGAGCAGTTCTTC.

This sequence joins TRBV2 and TRBJ1-2, with D unresolved. The V gene lost 3 bases and the J gene lost 5 bases, with 10 bases spanning the gap. The germline CDR1 and CDR2 sequences are SNHLY and FYNNEI. This CDR3 spans 13 amino acids. The CDR3 nucleotides are TGTGCCAGCAGTGACAGATCCTTATATGGCTACACCTTC. Its translation is CASSDRSLYGYTF.

This clone has more than one count but fewer than ten. The J gene is TRBJ2-1, the V gene TRBV20-1, with 7 bases aligning to TRBD1. CDR1 and CDR2 from the germline V gene are DFQATT and SNEGSKA (reference sequence). The CDR3 has 11 amino acids. After removal of 4 bases from V and 10 bases from J, the junction contained 4 bases not matched to a gene. The CDR3 region has the DNA TGCAGTGCTACCTTGACAGGGGAGCAGTTCTTC. Its translation: CSATLTGEQFF.

Points on this clone: A read error may produce the germline difference seen at one junction end. As DNA, the CDR3 is TGTGCTAGCAGCCTCGGGACTAGCGTCAATGAGCAGTTCTTC. Translating gives CASSLGTSVNEQFF. This sequence joins TRBV7-7 and TRBJ2-1; 10 bases are shared with TRBD2. Per germline, CDR1 SSHAT and CDR2 FNYEAQ (reference sequence). CDR3 length equals 14 residues. The whole variable domain, filled in from reference TRBV7-7 and TRBJ2-1, reads GAGVSQSPRYKVTKRGQDVTLRCDPISSHATLYWYQQALGQGPEFLTYFNYEAQPDKSGLPSDRFSAERPEGSISTLTIQRTEQRDSAMYRCASSLGTSVNEQFFGPGTRLTVL.

CDR3 residues: CASSSLQGAQSEQFF. CDR3 DNA: TGCGCCAGCAGCTCGTTACAGGGGGCGCAAAGTGAGCAGTTCTTC. The chain employs TRBV5-1 and TRBJ2-1, with 9 bases identical to TRBD1. This CDR3 has 15 amino acids. J was trimmed by 9 bases and V by 3 bases; bases with no gene match: 10. Germline loops: CDR1 SGHRS, CDR2 YFSETQ.

This clone was seen just once. The V gene is TRBV15, the J gene TRBJ1-5, with D perhaps TRBD1 (6 bases). Between the trimmed V and J ends, which lost 3 bases and 1 base, there was a span of 13 bases. CDR1 is LNHNV, CDR2 YYDKDF, per germline (reference sequence). The CDR3 totals 16 residues. The CDR3 sequence: CATSSTGRGSNQPQHF. The CDR3 DNA reads TGTGCCACCAGCAGTACAGGGAGAGGGAGCAATCAGCCCCAGCATTTT.

The chain has TRBV5-5 and TRBJ1-1; D not resolved. The CDR3 sequence is 12 residues long. With 4 bases removed from V and 1 base from J, the gap between germline ends came to 5 bases. Germline CDR1 reads SGHKS; CDR2 reads YYEKEE (reference sequence). The CDR3 spells CASSSQNTEAFF. CDR3 bases: TGTGCCAGCAGCAGCCAGAACACTGAAGCTTTCTTT.

V is TRBV4-1 and J is TRBJ2-5; D possibly corresponds to TRBD2 (6 bases). Germline CDR1 MGHRA, CDR2 YSYEKL. CDR3 length: 16 amino acids. Trimming shortened V by 0 bases and J by 4 bases, and 15 bases separated the two germline ends. CDR3 nucleotide sequence: TGCGCCAGCAGCCAAGATCAAGGACTACCCCCAGAGACCCAGTACTTC. This encodes CASSQDQGLPPETQYF.

The gene calls are TRBV6-6 and TRBJ1-5, with no clear D. The V gene lost 0 bases and the J gene lost 3 bases, with 9 bases spanning the gap. The germline gives CDR1 MNHNY, CDR2 SVGAGI (reference sequence). The CDR3 contains 15 residues. For the CDR3, the DNA is TGTGCCAGCAGTTACTCAGGCAAATCCAATCAGCCCCAGCATTTT. Amino acids: CASSYSGKSNQPQHF.

This chain links TRBV9 with TRBJ2-2; tentative D call: TRBD1 (5 bases). With 1 base removed from V and 4 bases from J, the gap between germline ends came to 11 bases. The CDR3 contains 15 residues. CDR1 and CDR2 from the germline V gene are SGDLS and YYNGEE. CDR3 sequence: CASSVQGTFTGELFF. In DNA, the CDR3 is TGTGCCAGCAGCGTACAGGGTACGTTCACCGGGGAGCTGTTTTTT.

The chain links TRBV11-3 to TRBJ1-1, with a weak D call TRBD1 (5 bases). V shed 5 bases and J shed 9 bases, with 16 bases lying between them. Germline CDR1 SGHNT, CDR2 YENEEA. The CDR3 runs to 13 residues. CDR3 protein: CASSPRRGSKAFF. CDR3 DNA sequence: TGTGCCAGCAGCCCCAGGCGGGGCAGCAAAGCTTTCTTT.